This T cell receptor (beta chain) came from a study of shared clonotypes between healthy human individuals. Generated by immunoSEQ multiplex PCR, the TCRdb table keeps only in-frame clones and is missing some. This sample has approximately 500,000 clones, with over 70% found just once. Germline V gives CDR1 SGDLS, CDR2 YYNGEE. Between the trimmed V and J ends, which lost 4 bases and 11 bases, there was a span of 15 bases. The CDR3 spans 12 residues. The chain carries TRBV9 and TRBJ1-1; D is undetermined. This clonotype originated in a woman in her thirties or forties in good health. Some clones in this sample may be carry-over from other donors' samples. The sequencing input was PBMCs. The CDR3 region is CASSRKGAGAFF. The CDR3 bases are TGTGCCAGCAGCCGAAAGGGAGCCGGGGCTTTCTTT. Based on the CDR3 plus reference TRBV9 and TRBJ1-1, the full variable domain is DSGVTQTPKHLITATGQRVTLRCSPRSGDLSVYWYQQSLDQGLQFLIQYYNGEERAKGNILERFSAQQFPDLHSELNLSSLELGDSALYFCASSRKGAGAFFGQGTRLTVV.